Shown below are 22 T cell receptor beta chains from a single sample sequenced in a study of beta chain features in type 1 diabetes. Sequencing targeted expressed TCRB transcripts, as all isolated RNA had been reverse transcribed. TCRdb keeps only in-frame clones here, not all; method: immunoSEQ multiplex PCR. The table includes around 260,000 clones, approximately 25% detected once. Their antigen targets remain unknown. Study findings and constraints: Shortening that was moderate but significant affected the TCRB CDR3s of Type 1 diabetes patients in all four CD4+ subsets.

Sequenced sample: naive CD4+ T cells from blood. The receptors come from a woman in her 30s with type 1 diabetes.

The CDR3 protein is CASSSSDRIDQPQHF. In DNA, the CDR3 is TGTGCCAGCAGCTCCTCCGACAGGATTGACCAGCCCCAGCATTTT. The genes are TRBV28 and TRBJ1-5; tentatively, D is TRBD1 (6 bases). Germline V gene sequence: CDR1 MDHEN, CDR2 SYDVKM. The CDR3 sequence is 15 residues long. The V and J ends lost 6 bases and 7 bases respectively, with 19 bases between them.

This clone was counted between two and nine times. V is TRBV7-3 and J is TRBJ2-1, with 7 bases fitting TRBD2. The CDR3 has 15 residues. Germline V gene lookup returns CDR1 SGHTA and CDR2 FQGTGA. The V segment lost 4 bases and the J segment 6 bases; nucleotides outside the gene matches: 9. The CDR3 coding sequence is TGTGCCAGCAGCTCCGGACTAGATCTGGTCAATGAGCAGTTCTTC. Encoded protein: CASSSGLDLVNEQFF.

The chain uses TRBV7-2 and TRBJ1-2; the D is unclear. Trimming removed 5 bases at V and 4 bases at J, with 11 bases between. Germline V gene sequence: CDR1 SGHTA, CDR2 FQGNSA. There are 13 residues in the CDR3. CDR3 region: CASSGDSGYGYTF. The CDR3 nucleotides read TGTGCCAGCAGCGGTGACTCCGGCTATGGCTACACCTTC.

This clone has more than one count but fewer than ten. The CDR3 loop reads CASSFGTGSNEQFF. CDR3 DNA sequence: TGTGCCAGCTCATTTGGGACAGGCTCCAATGAGCAGTTCTTC. This rearrangement joins TRBV18 to TRBJ2-1, with TRBD1 identical over 8 bases. Unmatched junction bases numbered 6, after V lost 5 bases and J lost 6 bases. CDR1 KGHSH and CDR2 LQKENI come from the germline V gene. The CDR3 totals 14 residues.

The chain uses TRBV23-1 and TRBJ2-1; 10 nucleotides match TRBD2. TRBV23-1 is an ORF; its function is uncertain. This CDR3 contains 15 residues. With V trimmed by 4 bases and J by 9 bases, 9 bases remained unmatched. CDR3 in DNA: TGCGCCAGCAGTCCAAGGCAACTAGCGGGACGTGAGCAGTTCTTC. This sequence encodes CASSPRQLAGREQFF.

This chain links TRBV9 with TRBJ1-4, with D perhaps TRBD1 (5 bases). V was trimmed by 0 bases and J by 12 bases, leaving 15 bases between them. The CDR3 spans 14 residues. In germline, CDR1 is SGDLS, CDR2 YYNGEE. The chain's CDR3 is CASSVAFSGQQLFF. CDR3 nucleotides: TGTGCCAGCAGCGTAGCCTTTTCAGGACAACAACTGTTTTTT.

This clone turned up a few times. The V and J genes are TRBV29-1 and TRBJ2-2, with 8 bases fitting TRBD2. Germline CDR1 SQVTM, CDR2 ANQGSEA. The CDR3 extends over 14 amino acids. Unmatched junction bases numbered 9, after V lost 6 bases and J lost 6 bases. For the CDR3, the DNA is TGCAGCGTGACCAGGGGACTAGAAGCCGGGGAGCTGTTTTTT. This gives the protein CSVTRGLEAGELFF.

This clone was counted between two and nine times. This chain links TRBV5-4 with TRBJ2-3, with 9 nucleotides matching TRBD2. With 4 bases clipped from V and 2 bases from J, the junction kept 8 bases outside the gene matches. Per the germline V gene, CDR1 is SGHNT and CDR2 is YYREEE (reference sequence). This CDR3 is 16 amino acids long. The CDR3 sequence is CASSQATSGDTDTQYF. Written as DNA, the CDR3 is TGTGCCAGCAGCCAAGCGACTAGCGGAGACACAGATACGCAGTATTTT.

The chain is built from TRBV5-4 and TRBJ2-5, with 11 bases fitting TRBD2. The CDR3 runs 14 residues. V was pared by 2 bases and J by 4 bases, with 1 base of the junction left unmatched. CDR1 is SGHNT, CDR2 YYREEE, per germline (reference sequence). In nucleotides, the CDR3 is TGTGCCAGCAGCTTAGGACTAGCGGGAGAGACCCAGTACTTC. Protein sequence: CASSLGLAGETQYF.

This clone has more than one count but fewer than ten. This rearrangement joins TRBV2 to TRBJ1-2; no firm D call. CDR1 and CDR2 from the germline V gene are SNHLY and FYNNEI. Trimming left V 3 bases short and J 0 bases short, with 5 bases between. CDR3 length: 13 amino acids. CDR3 loop: CASSDTANYGYTF. The CDR3 DNA sequence: TGTGCCAGCAGTGATACAGCTAACTATGGCTACACCTTC. The full variable domain, rest sourced from reference TRBV2 and TRBJ1-2, is EPEVTQTPSHQVTQMGQEVILRCVPISNHLYFYWYRQILGQKVEFLVSFYNNEISEKSEIFDDQFSVERPDGSNFTLKIRSTKLEDSAMYFCASSDTANYGYTFGSGTRLTVV.

The chain uses TRBV29-1 and TRBJ2-3; D call uncertain. The V and J ends lost 7 bases and 0 bases respectively, with 11 bases between them. The V gene's germline CDR1 is SQVTM and CDR2 ANQGSEA. CDR3 length: 13 residues. The CDR3: CSASLGSTDTQYF. The CDR3 DNA follows: TGCAGCGCCTCGCTCGGGAGCACAGATACGCAGTATTTT.

This clone was found a few times. The V and J genes are TRBV29-1 and TRBJ2-1, with 11 nucleotides matching TRBD2. The V gene's germline CDR1 is SQVTM and CDR2 ANQGSEA. The CDR3 runs to 18 residues. Losses at the gene ends were 7 bases for V and 0 bases for J; bases not matched to a gene: 14. The CDR3 reads CSAPGPGTSGGSYNEQFF. Written as DNA, the CDR3 is TGCAGCGCCCCTGGTCCCGGGACTAGCGGAGGCTCCTACAATGAGCAGTTCTTC.

This clone was seen only a few times. Within the sample, other DNA sequences also encode this same CDR3. CDR3 DNA sequence: TGCAGCGTTGGGGGCGGGAGGGCCTACGAGCAGTACTTC. Translation: CSVGGGRAYEQYF. The V gene is TRBV29-1, the J gene TRBJ2-7; TRBD2 matches 9 bases. Germline CDR1 is SQVTM and CDR2 is ANQGSEA. The CDR3 contains 13 residues. Trimming at V came to 4 bases and at J to 2 bases, leaving 3 bases not matched to a gene.

This clone has a handful of counts. The genes are TRBV28 and TRBJ2-1, with 14 bases that match TRBD2. V shed 11 bases, J shed 0 bases, and the junction held 12 bases outside the gene matches. This CDR3 is built from 18 residues. Germline CDR1 and CDR2: MDHEN and SYDVKM. CDR3 residues: CAGGGLAGASSSYNEQFF. The CDR3 coding sequence is TGTGCCGGCGGGGGACTAGCGGGAGCCTCGAGCTCCTACAATGAGCAGTTCTTC.

The rearrangement uses TRBV23-1 and TRBJ1-1; 8 bases line up with TRBD1. TRBV23-1 counts as an open reading frame of uncertain function. The CDR3 runs to 15 residues. The junction had 5 bases not matched to a gene; V was cut back by 2 bases and J by 3 bases. CDR3 nucleotides: TGCGCCAGCAGTCAACCCGACAGGGGTTACACTGAAGCTTTCTTT. Its translation: CASSQPDRGYTEAFF.

J is TRBJ1-1 and V is TRBV18; D gene unclear. From germline, CDR1 is KGHSH and CDR2 LQKENI. Trimming cost V 3 bases and J 1 base, with 12 bases left between them. The CDR3 is made up of 15 amino acids. In DNA, the CDR3 is TGTGCCAGCTCACCCATGATGGAGCAGAACACTGAAGCTTTCTTT. Its translation is CASSPMMEQNTEAFF.

This clone was recorded once. The chain couples TRBV2 to TRBJ2-5; 9 bases match TRBD1. The CDR3 loop spans 13 amino acids. V lost 5 bases, J lost 5 bases, and 3 bases stayed unmatched. The germline V gene encodes CDR1 SNHLY and CDR2 FYNNEI. The CDR3 region has the DNA TGTGCCAGCAGTTCGACAGGGGGGGAGACCCAGTACTTC. It is translated as CASSSTGGETQYF.

The rearrangement joins TRBV9 to TRBJ1-1, with TRBD1 matching 7 bases. The germline V gene has CDR1 SGDLS and CDR2 YYNGEE. CDR3 length: 15 residues. V shed 0 bases and J 10 bases; nucleotides not matched to a gene: 12. The CDR3 DNA reads as TGTGCCAGCAGCGTAGGGGACAGCCAGGCCGTGGGAGCTTTCTTT. Protein product: CASSVGDSQAVGAFF.

This clone was seen a few times. The sample contains more than one DNA sequence encoding this CDR3. This sequence joins TRBV20-1 and TRBJ2-7; 9 bases match TRBD2. Germline V lookup: CDR1 DFQATT, CDR2 SNEGSKA (reference sequence). The ends lost 6 bases at V and 6 bases at J; junction bases unmatched: 3. The CDR3 length is 11 residues. The CDR3 protein is CSAGRGGEQYF. In DNA form, the CDR3 reads TGCAGTGCCGGGCGGGGGGGCGAGCAGTACTTC.

This clone came up a few times. The rearrangement uses TRBV15 and TRBJ2-1; 7 bases agree with TRBD1. Germline loops: CDR1 LNHNV, CDR2 YYDKDF (reference sequence). Trimming removed 4 bases from V and 14 bases from J; junction bases left unmatched: 8. This CDR3 contains 12 residues. CDR3 loop: CATSIDREREFF. The CDR3 DNA is TGTGCCACCAGCATTGACAGGGAAAGGGAGTTCTTC.

This clone was found a few times. V is TRBV5-6 and J is TRBJ1-2, with a tentative D call TRBD1 (6 bases). V was trimmed by 4 bases and J by 2 bases, leaving 9 bases between them. The length of the CDR3 is 13 residues. Per the germline V gene, CDR1 is SGHDT and CDR2 is YYEEEE. In DNA form, the CDR3 reads TGTGCCAGCAGCCCGGACAGAAACTATGGCTACACCTTC. Protein: CASSPDRNYGYTF.

CDR3 protein: CACRLAPNTGELFF. The CDR3 DNA sequence: TGTGCCTGCCGACTAGCGCCGAACACCGGGGAGCTGTTTTTT. The chain joins TRBV30 to TRBJ2-2; 8 bases align to TRBD2. CDR3 length: 14 amino acids. Germline V lookup: CDR1 GTSNPN, CDR2 SVGIG (reference sequence). V trimming: 6 bases; J trimming: 0 bases; junction bases outside the gene matches: 3.